Listed below are T cell receptor beta chains from one sample, sequenced in a study of T-cell memory formation after mild COVID-19. TCRdb redid the calling of the 5' RACE reads with MiXCR, one entry per CDR3 protein. The sample consists of around 200,000 distinct CDR3 sequences, around a fifth of them appearing once. The sequencing input was PBMCs or a T cell subset sorted from them (not recorded which). Source of these receptors: an adult woman who had mild COVID-19 (a few samples of this study predate the infection). Cell type and time point are not known. CDR3s include the opening cysteine and the closing phenylalanine or tryptophan. A D gene is named only where the DNA matches it firmly. A clone size is listed for some rows: how often the clone was seen (once, few, many), or a class if it is expanded.

>TRBD2|TRBJ2-2|TRBV3-1|few
TGTGCCAGCAGTCACTACCGGGGGGTAACCGGGGAGCTGTTTTTT
CASSHYRGVTGELFF
>.|TRBJ2-7|TRBV7-9|.
TGTGCCAGCATGCGGACTGGAAGATACGAGCAGTACTTC
CASMRTGRYEQYF
>.|TRBJ2-7|TRBV25-1|.
TGTGCCAGCAGTGGACCGCGCTACGAGCAGTACTTC
CASSGPRYEQYF
>.|TRBJ2-3|TRBV29-1|.
TGCAGCACCGGGACAAACACAGATACGCAGTATTTT
CSTGTNTDTQYF
>.|TRBJ1-2|TRBV6-4|.
TGTGCCAGCAGTGACTCGACCAGGCCGGGGATCTATGGCTACACCTTC
CASSDSTRPGIYGYTF
>.|TRBJ2-7|TRBV5-1|.
TGCGCCAGCAGCTGGGCGGAGGGGTTTAGCTCCTACGAGCAGTACTTC
CASSWAEGFSSYEQYF
>.|TRBJ2-5|TRBV9|.
TGTGCCAGCAGCGTAGACCTTTGGGAGACCCAGTACTTC
CASSVDLWETQYF
>.|TRBJ2-1|TRBV11-1|once
TGTGCCAGCAGCTTAGTCAGTTTGAGCACAAACTACAATGAGCAGTTCTTC
CASSLVSLSTNYNEQFF
>.|TRBJ2-7|TRBV6-2/TRBV6-3|.
TGTGCCAGCAGTTACTTCGACGAGCAGTACTTC
CASSYFDEQYF
>.|TRBJ2-7|TRBV21-1|few
TGTGCCAGCAGCAAAGCCGGGGGCGGTACCCACGAGCAGTACTTC
CASSKAGGGTHEQYF
>TRBD2|TRBJ2-1|TRBV7-9|.
TGTGCCAGCAGCCTGGGGGGGAGGGGCGTTGGCAATGAGCAGTTCTTC
CASSLGGRGVGNEQFF
>.|TRBJ1-1|TRBV20-1|few
TGCAGTGCTTCATACTCAACAGGGTCTGAAGCTTTCTTT
CSASYSTGSEAFF
>.|TRBJ2-3|TRBV6-2/TRBV6-3|few
TGTGCCAGCAGTTACTCGATAGTGGAGGCTACGCAGTATTTT
CASSYSIVEATQYF
>.|TRBJ2-3|TRBV12-3/TRBV12-4|few
TGTGCCAGCAGTCCCGGGACGCTTGGCTATTTT
CASSPGTLGYF
>TRBD2|TRBJ2-1|TRBV7-9|few
TGTGCCAGCAGCTTAGCGACTAGCGCCCTTCGGGAGCAGTTCTTC
CASSLATSALREQFF
>.|TRBJ2-2|TRBV7-9|few
TGTGCCAGCAGCTCGACCCCGACCGACACCGGGGAGCTGTTTTTT
CASSSTPTDTGELFF
>TRBD1|TRBJ2-7|TRBV20-1|.
TGCAGTGCCCAGACAGGGGAGACCTACGAGCAGTACTTC
CSAQTGETYEQYF
>.|TRBJ1-2|TRBV20-1|.
TGCAGTGCTAGAGAGACTACTCTTTATGGGGATAACTATGGCTACACCTTC
CSARETTLYGDNYGYTF
>TRBD1|TRBJ1-1|TRBV12-3/TRBV12-4|.
TGTGCCAGCAGTTTTCCCGGACAGGTTTTGAACACTGAAGCTTTCTTT
CASSFPGQVLNTEAFF
>TRBD1|TRBJ2-5|TRBV4-3|.
TGCGCCAGCAGCCGATTACAGGGGGCAGGGGAGACCCAGTACTTC
CASSRLQGAGETQYF
>TRBD1|TRBJ2-7|TRBV5-1|many
TGCGCCAGCAGCCGGGACAGCTACGAGCAGTACTTC
CASSRDSYEQYF
>TRBD2|TRBJ2-5|TRBV7-8|few
TGTGCCAGCAGCTTAAACAACAGCCTAGCGGGGGAGATGGCAGAGACCCAGTACTTC
CASSLNNSLAGEMAETQYF
>.|TRBJ2-5|TRBV20-1|many
TGCAGTGCTACCGAAGGGACACCGAAGGTCGAGATAAGTTTGGAGACCCAGTACTTC
CSATEGTPKVEISLETQYF
>.|TRBJ2-7|TRBV4-2|few
TGTGCCAGCAGCCAAGCTCAGGTTTACGAGCAGTACTTC
CASSQAQVYEQYF
>TRBD2|TRBJ2-7|TRBV11-2|.
TGTGCCAGCAGCTTAGTTTGGGCGGGAGGGCCTGGCGAGCAGTACTTC
CASSLVWAGGPGEQYF